This entry lists 20 T cell receptor beta chains sequenced from one sample in a study of T-cell memory formation after mild COVID-19. TCRdb analysed the 5' RACE reads with MiXCR anew, one entry per CDR3 protein. Of 50,000 to 60,000 distinct CDR3 sequences detected, approximately 30% appear once; the ten largest clones hold approximately 43%. Material for sequencing was PBMCs or a T cell subset sorted from them (not recorded which). These receptors were collected from a man younger than 35 who had mild COVID-19 (a few samples of this study predate the infection). Cell type and time point are not known.

The CDR3 sequence is CASSLMARDPKETQYF. The CDR3 DNA is TGCGCCAGCAGCTTAATGGCCCGGGACCCCAAAGAGACCCAGTACTTC. The V and J genes are TRBV5-1 and TRBJ2-5, with D perhaps given as TRBD1 or TRBD2 (5 bases each). Germline V CDR1 and CDR2: SGHRS, YFSETQ. The CDR3 loop spans 16 amino acids. Trimming left V 2 bases short and J 3 bases short, with 17 bases between.

DNA for the CDR3: TGTGCCAGCAGCGTAGAAAGGGGTACAGATACGCAGTATTTT. This gives the protein CASSVERGTDTQYF. V gene TRBV9 combines with J gene TRBJ2-3; possible D gene TRBD1, 5 bases. Germline V gene lookup returns CDR1 SGDLS and CDR2 YYNGEE. This CDR3 spans 14 amino acids. Trimming left V 0 bases short and J 3 bases short, with 8 bases between.

In its sample, this clonotype was seen a few times. This chain uses TRBV9 with TRBJ2-1, with D possibly matching TRBD2 (5 bases). Germline assignment: CDR1 SGDLS and CDR2 YYNGEE. The V gene lost 3 bases and the J gene lost 0 bases, with 10 bases spanning the gap. This CDR3 comprises 15 residues. The CDR3 reads CASSGRGYSYNEQFF. In nucleotides, the CDR3 is TGTGCCAGCAGCGGACGGGGATACTCCTACAATGAGCAGTTCTTC.

The chain carries TRBV7-9 and TRBJ2-2, with a weak D call TRBD1 (5 bases). The CDR3 contains 15 residues. The V gene's germline CDR1 is SEHNR and CDR2 FQNEAQ (reference sequence). The ends were cut back, 3 bases at V and 4 bases at J, with 12 bases in the middle. The CDR3 nucleotides read TGTGCCAGCAGCTTTTTGCGGACAACCACCGGGGAGCTGTTTTTT. Encoded protein: CASSFLRTTTGELFF.

In its sample, this clonotype was seen many times. The chain combines TRBV20-1 with TRBJ2-5, with TRBD2 identical over 9 bases. The CDR3 runs 14 residues. Germline V CDR1 and CDR2: DFQATT, SNEGSKA (reference sequence). The CDR3 sequence: CSAGTSPDGGTQYF. The DNA of the CDR3 is TGCAGCGCCGGGACTAGCCCTGATGGAGGGACCCAGTACTTC.

This chain joins TRBV14 and TRBJ2-1; D call uncertain. This CDR3 is built from 14 residues. Trimming cost V 4 bases and J 2 bases, with 9 bases left between them. Germline V CDR1 and CDR2: SGHDN, FVKESK. This CDR3 is CASSPQVTYNEQFF. Written as DNA, the CDR3 is TGTGCCAGCAGCCCCCAGGTTACCTACAATGAGCAGTTCTTC.

Here the CDR3 DNA reads TGCAGCGCAACTAGGGTCAGAACGGACGAGAGGGCAGATACGCAGTATTTT. Its translation: CSATRVRTDERADTQYF. The chain is built from TRBV29-1 and TRBJ2-3; TRBD2 is a possible D gene (5 bases). Germline V gives CDR1 SQVTM, CDR2 ANQGSEA. The V gene lost 7 bases and the J gene lost 4 bases, with 27 bases spanning the gap. The CDR3 is 17 residues long.

This clonotype turned up a few times. V usage is TRBV6-2 or TRBV6-3 and J usage is TRBJ2-7, with a tentative D call TRBD2 (5 bases). V dropped 7 bases and J dropped 6 bases, with 7 bases sitting between them. CDR1 MNHEY and CDR2 SVGEGT come from the germline V gene. CDR3 length equals 10 residues. The CDR3 DNA sequence: TGTGCCAGCACTGGGAGCGAGCAGTACTTC. This sequence encodes CASTGSEQYF.

The chain joins TRBV11-2 to TRBJ2-7; 9 nucleotides line up with TRBD1. The CDR3 totals 14 residues. Trimming at V came to 5 bases and at J to 2 bases, leaving 4 bases not matched to a gene. Looked up from germline, CDR1 is SGHAT and CDR2 is FQNNGV. CDR3 region: CASSPGQGPYEQYF. CDR3 nucleotide sequence: TGTGCCAGCAGCCCGGGACAGGGACCCTACGAGCAGTACTTC.

V gene TRBV7-2 combines with J gene TRBJ2-1, with unresolved D. The CDR3 totals 11 residues. CDR1 and CDR2 from the germline V gene are SGHTA and FQGNSA. The ends were cut back, 1 base at V and 9 bases at J, with 4 bases in the middle. CDR3 amino acids: CASSLGFEQFF. The CDR3 nucleotides read TGTGCCAGCAGCTTAGGGTTTGAGCAGTTCTTC.

Comments on this clonotype: The junction departs from the called germline gene at one end, perhaps through a read error. The V gene is TRBV7-2, the J gene TRBJ2-1; D is ambiguous. The CDR3 is 13 amino acids. Germline-derived CDR1 and CDR2 are SGHTA and FQGNSA. This CDR3 reads CASTHEDPNRWIF. The CDR3 DNA reads as TGTGCCAGCACCCACGAGGACCCGAATAGGTGGATCTTC. The variable domain in full, with the rest retrieved from reference TRBV7-2 and TRBJ2-1, is GAGVSQSPSNKVTEKGKDVELRCDPISGHTALYWYRQSLGQGLEFLIYFQGNSAPDKSGLPSDRFSAERTGGSVSTLTIQRTQQEDSAVYLCASTHEDPNRWIFGPGTRLTVL.

The chain links TRBV29-1 to TRBJ1-5, with D possibly TRBD1 on 6 matching bases. V was cut by 2 bases and J by 5 bases, with 10 bases left in between. Germline V gene sequence: CDR1 SQVTM, CDR2 ANQGSEA. The CDR3 length is 13 residues. The CDR3 is CSVELAGDQPQHF. The CDR3 DNA reads as TGCAGCGTTGAATTGGCAGGGGATCAGCCCCAGCATTTT.

This chain uses TRBV4-1 with TRBJ2-3; D may correspond to TRBD1 or TRBD2 (6 bases each). V lost 1 base to trimming and J lost 4 bases, with 15 bases between them. The CDR3 consists of 16 residues. Germline V lookup: CDR1 MGHRA, CDR2 YSYEKL. The DNA for the CDR3 is TGCGCCAGCAGCCAAGGAGGGGGGCGTTCGGCAGATACGCAGTATTTT. It is translated as CASSQGGGRSADTQYF.

The chain employs TRBV12-3 or TRBV12-4 and TRBJ2-5; 9 positions agree with TRBD1. The CDR3 totals 15 residues. Trimming cost V 5 bases and J 5 bases; bases outside gene matches: 9. The CDR3 here is CASSGRTGDEETQYF. As DNA, the CDR3 is TGTGCCAGCAGTGGCCGGACAGGGGATGAGGAGACCCAGTACTTC.

J is TRBJ2-3 and V is TRBV5-1; TRBD2 is a possible D gene (5 bases). CDR3 length: 15 residues. The V gene lost 0 bases and the J gene lost 1 base, with 9 bases spanning the gap. In germline, CDR1 is SGHRS, CDR2 YFSETQ. The CDR3 is CASSLELAGTDTQYF. The CDR3, as DNA: TGCGCCAGCAGCTTGGAGCTAGCTGGCACAGATACGCAGTATTTT.

This clonotype occurred a few times. J is TRBJ2-3 and V is TRBV6-2 or TRBV6-3; TRBD2 matches at 7 bases. This CDR3 has 15 residues. The germline V gene encodes CDR1 MNHEY and CDR2 SVGEGT. V lost 5 bases and J lost 2; bases outside the gene matches: 7. The CDR3 region is CASSRTSWVTDTQYF. CDR3 coding DNA: TGTGCCAGCAGTCGGACTAGTTGGGTCACAGATACGCAGTATTTT.

This clonotype was counted a few times. The chain employs TRBV10-3 and TRBJ1-1, with 8 bases identical to TRBD1. The V gene end was trimmed by 4 bases and the J gene end by 0 bases; junction bases not matched to a gene: 7. The V gene's germline CDR1 is ENHRY and CDR2 SYGVKD. This CDR3 comprises 16 residues. CDR3 sequence reads: CAISGGTGHMNTEAFF. The CDR3 nucleotides read TGTGCCATCAGTGGGGGGACAGGCCACATGAACACTGAAGCTTTCTTT.

This clonotype was seen only a few times. The rearrangement uses TRBV6-5 and TRBJ2-6; D gene unclear. Germline V gene data show CDR1 as MNHEY and CDR2 as SVGAGI. The CDR3 spans 13 residues. V shed 2 bases and J shed 4 bases, with 3 bases lying between them. The CDR3 is CASSYDGANVLTF. CDR3 DNA sequence: TGTGCCAGCAGTTACGACGGGGCCAACGTCCTGACTTTC.

The gene calls are TRBV6-5 and TRBJ2-3; 8 bases align to TRBD2. CDR3 size: 16 residues. Per germline, CDR1 MNHEY and CDR2 SVGAGI. The junction had 10 bases not matched to a gene; V was cut back by 6 bases and J by 2 bases. In DNA form, the CDR3 reads TGTGCCAGCAGCGTCCGGGGGGGGGCTGTCACAGATACGCAGTATTTT. This translates into CASSVRGGAVTDTQYF.

There are a few counts of this clonotype. The chain carries TRBV11-2 and TRBJ2-3, with TRBD1 matching over 9 bases. The germline gives CDR1 SGHAT, CDR2 FQNNGV. CDR3 length: 15 amino acids. V was clipped by 4 bases and J by 7 bases; unmatched bases: 9. Here the CDR3 reads CASSSADRGGNTQYF. Written as DNA, the CDR3 is TGTGCCAGCAGCTCCGCGGACAGGGGTGGCAATACGCAGTATTTT.